The present T cell receptor (beta chain) was sequenced within a study of CD8 T cells in ankylosing spondylitis. Study-wide results and limits: Peripheral blood samples showed relatively rare disease-linked clones, and these clones were CD8+. Significant enrichment of disease-linked clones was reportedly seen in matched ankylosing spondylitis synovial fluid. Seemingly distinctive of ankylosing spondylitis blood was a TCR beta motif formed by eight highly homologous variants. Earlier authors reported some of these motif variants in reactive arthritis synovial fluid and blood.

As regards this clonotype: Its antigen is not known.

MiXCR was run by TCRdb on the 5' RACE reads, yielding one entry per CDR3 protein. Here the sample spans hundreds of thousands of distinct CDR3 sequences, roughly 20% being singletons. This CDR3 region has 17 residues. V was trimmed by 3 bases and J by 2 bases, leaving 17 bases between them. Germline V lookup: CDR1 LGHNA, CDR2 YNFKEQ. The chain carries TRBV4-2 and TRBJ2-1; possible D gene TRBD1, 6 bases. Sequenced input: blood, either unsorted or a sorted T cell fraction (not recorded which). The source of this sequence is a male donor with ankylosing spondylitis or in good health (not recorded which). The CDR3 loop reads CASSQAGVLGAYNEQFF. For the CDR3, the DNA is TGTGCCAGCAGCCAGGCAGGGGTCTTGGGAGCCTACAATGAGCAGTTCTTC.